In this sample, the clone carrying this T cell receptor (beta chain) turned up a few times. Its specificity is not known. CDR3 length: 12 amino acids. Germline CDR1 SGHTA, CDR2 FQGNSA. V was pared by 2 bases and J by 10 bases, with 11 bases between. The record originates from a study of memory CD4+ T cells and cytomegalovirus serostatus. For the study at large: Donors were healthy Belgian adults, 9 CMV seropositive and approximately 23 seronegative.

The sort gate was single viable CD3+CD4+CD8-CD45RO+ cells for memory CD4+ T cells. Serostatus was set by detecting CMV pp150, pp28, p38, p52 IgG. General observations from the study: CD4+ memory repertoires contained about two fifths of the 164 reported CMV TCRbeta sequences.

Produced via immunoSEQ multiplex PCR; TCRdb's table is partial and in-frame only. This sample has about 58,000 clones, with approximately 86% found just once. The sample was memory CD4+ T cells from blood. The sequence was obtained from an adult in good health and CMV-seronegative. Some clones in this sample may be carry-over from other donors' samples. The chain links TRBV7-2 to TRBJ1-1; D not certain. DNA for the CDR3: TGTGCCAGCAGCTTATATGGGGTCGGAGCTTTCTTT. Translation gives CASSLYGVGAFF.